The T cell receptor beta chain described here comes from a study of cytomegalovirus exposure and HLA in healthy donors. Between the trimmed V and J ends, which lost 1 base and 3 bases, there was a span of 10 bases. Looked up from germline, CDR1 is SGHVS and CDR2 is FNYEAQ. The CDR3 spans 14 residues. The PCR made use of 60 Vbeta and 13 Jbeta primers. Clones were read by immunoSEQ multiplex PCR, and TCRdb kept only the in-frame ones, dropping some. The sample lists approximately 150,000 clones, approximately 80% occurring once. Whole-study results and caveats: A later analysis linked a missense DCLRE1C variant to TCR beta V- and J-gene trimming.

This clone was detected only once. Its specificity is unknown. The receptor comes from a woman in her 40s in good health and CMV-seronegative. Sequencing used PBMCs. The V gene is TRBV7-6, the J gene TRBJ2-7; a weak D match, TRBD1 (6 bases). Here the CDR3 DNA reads TGTGCCAGCAGCTTAGGAGTGGACAGCTACGAGCAGTACTTC. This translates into CASSLGVDSYEQYF.